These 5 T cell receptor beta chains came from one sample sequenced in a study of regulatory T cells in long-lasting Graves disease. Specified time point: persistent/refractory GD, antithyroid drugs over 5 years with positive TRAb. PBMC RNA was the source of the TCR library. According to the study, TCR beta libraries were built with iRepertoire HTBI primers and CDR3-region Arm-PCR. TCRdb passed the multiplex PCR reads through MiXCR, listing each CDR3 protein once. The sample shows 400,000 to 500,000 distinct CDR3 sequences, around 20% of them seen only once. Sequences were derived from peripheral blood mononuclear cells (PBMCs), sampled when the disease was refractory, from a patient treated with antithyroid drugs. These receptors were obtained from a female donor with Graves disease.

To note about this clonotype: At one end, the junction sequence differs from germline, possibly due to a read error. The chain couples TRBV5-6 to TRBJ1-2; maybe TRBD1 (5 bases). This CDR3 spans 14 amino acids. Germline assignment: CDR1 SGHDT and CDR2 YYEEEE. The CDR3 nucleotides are TGTGCCAGCACCTTGGGGGACGTGAACTATGGCTACACCTTC. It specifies CASTLGDVNYGYTF.

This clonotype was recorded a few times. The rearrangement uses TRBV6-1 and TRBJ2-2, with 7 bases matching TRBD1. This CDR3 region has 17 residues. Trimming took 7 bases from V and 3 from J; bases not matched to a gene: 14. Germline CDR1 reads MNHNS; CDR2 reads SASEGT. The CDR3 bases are TGTGCCAGCACCCTTGGTCCCAGGGGGTCCTACACCGGGGAGCTGTTTTTT. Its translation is CASTLGPRGSYTGELFF.

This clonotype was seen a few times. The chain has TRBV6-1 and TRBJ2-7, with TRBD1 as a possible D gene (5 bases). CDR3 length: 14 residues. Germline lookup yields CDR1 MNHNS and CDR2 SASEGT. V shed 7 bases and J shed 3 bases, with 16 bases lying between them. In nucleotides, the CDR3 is TGTGCCAGCACTCTAGGGGCTACGGGCTACGAGCAGTACTTC. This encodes CASTLGATGYEQYF.

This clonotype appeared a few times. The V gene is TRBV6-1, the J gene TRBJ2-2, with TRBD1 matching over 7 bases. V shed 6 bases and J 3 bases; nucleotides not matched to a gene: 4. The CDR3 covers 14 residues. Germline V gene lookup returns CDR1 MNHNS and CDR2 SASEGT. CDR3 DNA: TGTGCCAGCAGCCAGACAGGGTACACCGGGGAGCTGTTTTTT. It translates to CASSQTGYTGELFF.

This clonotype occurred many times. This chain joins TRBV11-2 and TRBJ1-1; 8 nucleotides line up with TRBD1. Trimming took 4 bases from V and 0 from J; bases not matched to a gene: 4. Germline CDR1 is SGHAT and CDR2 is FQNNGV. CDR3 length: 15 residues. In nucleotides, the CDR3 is TGTGCCAGCAGCTCTTTCAGGGGGCTGAACACTGAAGCTTTCTTT. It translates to CASSSFRGLNTEAFF.